The next 27 T cell receptor beta chains were all read from a single sample in a study of T cells expressing NK-cell markers. Reprocessing the 5' RACE reads, TCRdb reports a single entry for every CDR3 protein and omits DNA. Recorded for this sample: 150,000 or so distinct CDR3 sequences. Source material: blood T cells: a sorted CD56 or NKG2C T cell subset, CD4+ or CD8+ T cells, or bulk PBMC T cells (not recorded which). These receptors were obtained from a woman aged 45-60 years in good health.

The chain recombines TRBV27 with TRBJ2-2; the D gene TCRdb calls, TRBD1, cannot be checked with no DNA. CDR3 length: 19 amino acids. Germline CDR1 and CDR2: MNHEY and SMNVEV (reference sequence). This CDR3 reads CASSLTGTGQGTNTGELFF.

The V call is TRBV11-2, the J call TRBJ2-1. The CDR3 loop spans 15 amino acids. Germline V gene sequence: CDR1 SGHAT, CDR2 FQNNGV. This CDR3 is CASSLDLRVLNEQFF.

The rearrangement joins TRBV27 to TRBJ2-2; lacking DNA, the TRBD2 call made by TCRdb goes unchecked. CDR1 and CDR2 (germline): MNHEY, SMNVEV (reference sequence). The CDR3 loop spans 14 amino acids. The CDR3 is CASSLLGGTGELFF.

The CDR3 protein is CASSHPGEGRGTEAFF. The chain combines TRBV4-1 with TRBJ1-1. Looked up from germline, CDR1 is MGHRA and CDR2 is YSYEKL. CDR3 length: 16 amino acids.

The chain combines TRBV7-9 with TRBJ2-3; TCRdb picks TRBD1, but there is no DNA to check that call. Per the germline V gene, CDR1 is SEHNR and CDR2 is FQNEAQ (reference sequence). The CDR3 runs 15 residues. CDR3 region: CASRKGGRPTDTQYF.

The chain is built from TRBV11-3 and TRBJ2-1; TCRdb lists TRBD2, though no DNA is available to test this call. Germline V gene lookup returns CDR1 SGHNT and CDR2 YENEEA. This CDR3 is 18 amino acids long. The CDR3 sequence is CASSGRVSGKSSYNEQFF.

The V call is TRBV5-1, the J call TRBJ2-2; TCRdb names TRBD2, which stays unverified in the absence of DNA. This CDR3 has 13 amino acids. The germline V gene encodes CDR1 SGHRS and CDR2 YFSETQ. CDR3 in amino acids: CASSEQGGGELFF.

The CDR3: CASTPGTGGTEAFF. The rearrangement uses TRBV7-9 and TRBJ1-1; lacking DNA, the TRBD1 call made by TCRdb goes unchecked. The CDR3 is 14 amino acids. Per germline, CDR1 SEHNR and CDR2 FQNEAQ (reference sequence).

This chain connects TRBV4-1 to TRBJ2-7; with no DNA, the TCRdb D assignment of TRBD1 cannot be verified. This CDR3 comprises 16 residues. CDR1 MGHRA and CDR2 YSYEKL come from the germline V gene. CDR3 in amino acids: CASSQEGQRLVYEQYF.

The CDR3 is CASSLALEGSYNEQFF. The V call is TRBV7-9, the J call TRBJ2-1. Germline V gene sequence: CDR1 SEHNR, CDR2 FQNEAQ (reference sequence). The CDR3 has 16 residues.

The chain carries TRBV27 and TRBJ2-4; TCRdb outputs TRBD2, but without DNA this stays unchecked. The CDR3 runs 14 residues. Germline CDR1 MNHEY, CDR2 SMNVEV (reference sequence). This CDR3 is CASSLFGGVNIQYF.

The rearrangement links TRBV20-1 to TRBJ1-1. The germline V gene encodes CDR1 DFQATT and CDR2 SNEGSKA (reference sequence). This CDR3 contains 12 residues. This CDR3 is CSARVGENEAFF.

V gene TRBV6-6 combines with J gene TRBJ2-1; without DNA, the TCRdb call of TRBD2 cannot be checked. CDR1 MNHNY and CDR2 SVGAGI come from the germline V gene (reference sequence). The CDR3 length is 15 residues. The CDR3 loop reads CASGGPGSHLDEQFF.

V usage is TRBV5-1 and J usage is TRBJ2-2; TCRdb's assignment of TRBD2 cannot be checked, as there is no DNA. Germline V gives CDR1 SGHRS, CDR2 YFSETQ. The CDR3 runs to 18 residues. The CDR3 is CASSFREGLAMNTGELFF.

The chain combines TRBV19 with TRBJ2-1; absent DNA, TCRdb's TRBD1 call cannot be checked. CDR3 length: 17 residues. CDR1 and CDR2 from the germline V gene are LNHDA and SQIVND (reference sequence). The CDR3 protein is CASSSRRAPREYNEQFF.

The chain employs TRBV5-5 and TRBJ2-2; absent DNA, TCRdb's TRBD2 call cannot be checked. This CDR3 comprises 17 residues. CDR1 is SGHKS and CDR2 is YYEKEE in the germline V gene (reference sequence). The CDR3 protein is CASSLELAGGPAGELFF.

The V gene is TRBV3-1, the J gene TRBJ2-3; absent DNA, TCRdb's TRBD2 call cannot be checked. Germline assignment: CDR1 LGHDT and CDR2 YNNKEL (reference sequence). This CDR3 spans 14 amino acids. The CDR3 loop reads CASSQGLAGDTQYF.

The chain links TRBV25-1 to TRBJ2-5; there is no DNA to check the TCRdb D call of TRBD2. The CDR3 runs to 15 residues. Germline CDR1 MGHDK, CDR2 SYGVNS. The CDR3 is CASSEGEAGQETQYF.

The chain uses TRBV27 and TRBJ2-1. Germline loops: CDR1 MNHEY, CDR2 SMNVEV (reference sequence). The CDR3 covers 14 residues. CDR3 protein: CASSLLGRDNEQFF.

This rearrangement joins TRBV12-5 to TRBJ2-4; TCRdb's D call of TRBD1 is untestable without DNA. The CDR3 extends over 16 amino acids. Looked up from germline, CDR1 is LGHNT and CDR2 is FRNRAP. CDR3 amino acids: CASGFMGGLAKNIQYF.

Here the CDR3 reads CASMSGNTEAFF. J is TRBJ1-1 and V is TRBV6-5. The V gene's germline CDR1 is MNHEY and CDR2 SVGAGI. The length of the CDR3 is 12 residues.

V gene TRBV27 combines with J gene TRBJ2-5; TCRdb outputs TRBD2, but without DNA this stays unchecked. Germline lookup yields CDR1 MNHEY and CDR2 SMNVEV (reference sequence). This CDR3 is built from 15 residues. The CDR3 loop is CASTLIAGGGETQYF.

The V call is TRBV18, the J call TRBJ1-4; the D call of TRBD1 rests on TCRdb alone, since no DNA is present to check it. The CDR3 runs to 14 residues. Germline CDR1 and CDR2: KGHSH and LQKENI. The CDR3 sequence is CASQAGHQDEKLFF.

The V call is TRBV6-6, the J call TRBJ1-2. The CDR3 contains 14 residues. Germline CDR1 MNHNY, CDR2 SVGAGI (reference sequence). The CDR3 loop is CASMGSGAKLGYTF.

The rearrangement joins TRBV7-9 to TRBJ2-1; without DNA, the TCRdb call of TRBD2 cannot be checked. The CDR3 is made up of 13 amino acids. Germline-derived CDR1 and CDR2 are SEHNR and FQNEAQ (reference sequence). The CDR3 loop reads CASRQLAPDEQFF.

The chain combines TRBV6-4 with TRBJ2-2. The CDR3 has 15 amino acids. CDR1 is MRHNA and CDR2 is SNTAGT in the germline V gene. The CDR3: CASSESSDNTGELFF.

The chain is built from TRBV9 and TRBJ1-1. Per germline, CDR1 SGDLS and CDR2 YYNGEE. The CDR3 length is 14 residues. The CDR3 protein is CASSPVGSESEAFF.